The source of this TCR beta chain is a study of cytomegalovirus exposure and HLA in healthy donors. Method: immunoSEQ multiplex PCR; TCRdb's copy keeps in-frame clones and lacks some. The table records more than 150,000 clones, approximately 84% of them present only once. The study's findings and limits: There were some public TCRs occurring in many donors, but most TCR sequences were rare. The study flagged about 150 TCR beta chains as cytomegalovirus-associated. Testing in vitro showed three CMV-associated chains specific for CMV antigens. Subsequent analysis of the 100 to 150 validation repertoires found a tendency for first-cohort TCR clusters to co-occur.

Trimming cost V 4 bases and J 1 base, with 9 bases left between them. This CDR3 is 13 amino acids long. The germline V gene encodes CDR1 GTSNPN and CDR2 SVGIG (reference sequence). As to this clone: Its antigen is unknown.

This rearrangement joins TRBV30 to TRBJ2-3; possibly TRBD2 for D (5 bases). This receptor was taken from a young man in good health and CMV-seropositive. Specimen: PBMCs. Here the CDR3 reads CAWTAGRTDTQYF. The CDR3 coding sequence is TGTGCCTGGACGGCGGGTCGCACAGATACGCAGTATTTT.